The 30 T cell receptor beta chains in this list originate from one sample, sequenced in a study of T cell responses to AZD1222 COVID-19 vaccine. TCRdb's copy holds only in-frame clones and misses some; the assay was immunoSEQ multiplex PCR. The sample shows about 120,000 clones, 88% of them seen only once. The sequencing used peripheral blood, collected on day 0 of AZD1222 vaccination. These TCRs come from an adult in good health.

In its sample, this clone was seen once. The rearrangement joins TRBV25-1 to TRBJ1-5; D unresolved. Per the germline V gene, CDR1 is MGHDK and CDR2 is SYGVNS. This CDR3 spans 13 amino acids. V gave up 2 bases and J gave up 5 bases, with 7 bases separating them. The CDR3 is CASSEIGHQPQHF. For the CDR3, the DNA is TGTGCCAGCAGTGAAATCGGCCATCAGCCCCAGCATTTT. The full variable domain, in which reference TRBV25-1 and TRBJ1-5 provide the parts outside the CDR3, is EADIYQTPRYLVIGTGKKITLECSQTMGHDKMYWYQQDPGMELHLIHYSYGVNSTEKGDLSSESTVSRIRTEHFPLTLESARPSHTSQYLCASSEIGHQPQHFGDGTRLSIL.

V is TRBV3-1 (or the pseudogene TRBV3-2) and J is TRBJ2-2, with D tentatively TRBD1 (5 bases). In germline, CDR1 is LGHDT, CDR2 YNNKEL (reference sequence). This CDR3 region has 12 residues. V was clipped by 0 bases and J by 13 bases, with 9 bases between them. The CDR3 loop reads CASSQDRVRLFF. The CDR3 DNA is TGTGCCAGCAGCCAAGACAGGGTCAGGCTGTTTTTT.

This chain uses TRBV2 with TRBJ1-1; possibly TRBD1 for D (5 bases). This CDR3 is 15 amino acids long. V was cut by 3 bases and J by 0 bases, with 11 bases left in between. Germline V CDR1 and CDR2: SNHLY, FYNNEI. The CDR3 DNA follows: TGTGCCAGCAGTGAGGAGGGGCCCTTGAACACTGAAGCTTTCTTT. It translates to CASSEEGPLNTEAFF.

The CDR3 nucleotides read TGCAGCGTTGTTTGGGGGACCGGGGAGCTGTTTTTT. This translates into CSVVWGTGELFF. The chain is built from TRBV29-1 and TRBJ2-2; possibly TRBD1 or TRBD2 for D (5 bases each). CDR3 size: 12 residues. Germline CDR1 and CDR2: SQVTM and ANQGSEA. The ends were cut back, 4 bases at V and 5 bases at J, with 8 bases in the middle.

The rearrangement uses TRBV7-9 and TRBJ2-2; 7 nucleotides match TRBD1. This CDR3 has 16 amino acids. Germline V CDR1 and CDR2: SEHNR, FQNEAQ (reference sequence). J lost 4 bases, V lost 1 base, and 6 bases had no gene match. The CDR3 bases are TGTGCCAGCAGCTTAGAAGGGGGCCATCCCACCGGGGAGCTGTTTTTT. It translates to CASSLEGGHPTGELFF.

The V gene is TRBV27, the J gene TRBJ2-5, with D perhaps matching TRBD1 (6 bases). V dropped 0 bases and J dropped 4 bases, with 12 bases sitting between them. Germline V gene sequence: CDR1 MNHEY, CDR2 SMNVEV (reference sequence). CDR3 length: 15 residues. DNA of the CDR3: TGTGCCAGCAGTTTATCGGTTCAGGGGAGAGAGACCCAGTACTTC. Translated: CASSLSVQGRETQYF.

This clone was seen more than once but under ten times. This chain links TRBV5-4 with TRBJ2-1; 16 bases agree with TRBD2. The germline gives CDR1 SGHNT, CDR2 YYREEE (reference sequence). V shed 2 bases, J shed 9 bases, and the junction held 8 bases outside the gene matches. This CDR3 contains 17 residues. CDR3 sequence (DNA): TGTGCCAGCAGCTTATCCTCGGGACTAGCGGGAGGGCGTGAGCAGTTCTTC. It encodes CASSLSSGLAGGREQFF.

This clone was seen only a few times. V usage is TRBV3-1 (or the pseudogene TRBV3-2) and J usage is TRBJ1-6; D not resolved. The CDR3 runs to 14 residues. Per germline, CDR1 LGHDT and CDR2 YNNKEL (reference sequence). The V gene lost 1 base and the J gene lost 9 bases, with 10 bases spanning the gap. CDR3 nucleotides: TGTGCCAGCAGCCAAGGAGACCCAGGTTCACCCCTCCACTTT. Amino acid sequence: CASSQGDPGSPLHF.

J is TRBJ2-2 and V is TRBV7-9; 7 nucleotides agree with TRBD1. Germline V gene lookup returns CDR1 SEHNR and CDR2 FQNEAQ (reference sequence). There are 16 residues in the CDR3. V lost 7 bases to trimming and J lost 5 bases; unmatched junction nucleotides: 13. The CDR3 DNA reads as TGTGCCAGCATTTGGGGACAGAGGGGGACAACCGGGGAGCTGTTTTTT. Translation gives CASIWGQRGTTGELFF.

This chain uses TRBV6-6 with TRBJ1-5; 9 nucleotides line up with TRBD1. V gave up 0 bases and J gave up 6 bases; unmatched junction bases: 6. The germline V gene encodes CDR1 MNHNY and CDR2 SVGAGI (reference sequence). The CDR3 totals 16 residues. CDR3 DNA sequence: TGTGCCAGCAGTTACTCCCGGACAGGGGCAGTTCAGCCCCAGCATTTT. Its protein is CASSYSRTGAVQPQHF.

The chain is built from TRBV19 and TRBJ1-3; no reliable D call. The germline V and J ends were trimmed by 5 bases and 0 bases, with 8 bases remaining between them. The CDR3 is made up of 14 amino acids. Germline V gene data show CDR1 as LNHDA and CDR2 as SQIVND (reference sequence). The CDR3 nucleotides are TGTGCCAGTAGTCTACAGCTCTCTGGAAACACCATATATTTT. Encoded protein: CASSLQLSGNTIYF. The variable domain in full, with the rest retrieved from reference TRBV19 and TRBJ1-3, is DGGITQSPKYLFRKEGQNVTLSCEQNLNHDAMYWYRQDPGQGLRLIYYSQIVNDFQKGDIAEGYSVSREKKESFPLTVTSAQKNPTAFYLCASSLQLSGNTIYFGEGSWLTVV.

The genes are TRBV24-1 and TRBJ1-2; D might be TRBD1 (5 bases). V lost 2 bases and J lost 6, with 9 bases in between. This CDR3 spans 13 amino acids. Germline V gene lookup returns CDR1 KGHDR and CDR2 SFDVKD. This CDR3 is CATSDWGLDGYTF. Written as DNA, the CDR3 is TGTGCCACCAGTGATTGGGGACTGGATGGCTACACCTTC.

The V gene is TRBV28, the J gene TRBJ1-1, with D possibly matching TRBD1 (6 bases). Germline CDR1 MDHEN, CDR2 SYDVKM. The ends were cut back, 5 bases at V and 4 bases at J, with 11 bases in the middle. CDR3 size: 13 residues. The CDR3 coding sequence is TGTGCCAGCAGTCGGCTACAGGGCACTGAAGCTTTCTTT. Amino acids: CASSRLQGTEAFF.

This chain joins TRBV7-3 and TRBJ2-3; D not resolved. This CDR3 spans 13 amino acids. The V end lost 1 base, the J end lost 6 bases, and 8 bases lay between the germline ends. The germline V gene has CDR1 SGHTA and CDR2 FQGTGA. As DNA, the CDR3 is TGTGCCAGCAGCTTAATTCCACGGGATACGCAGTATTTT. Protein product: CASSLIPRDTQYF.

CDR3 protein: CASSPSSGANVLTF. CDR3 coding DNA: TGTGCCAGCAGTCCTAGCTCTGGGGCCAACGTCCTGACTTTC. The rearrangement links TRBV7-9 to TRBJ2-6; D remains ambiguous. Trimming removed 6 bases from V and 0 bases from J, with 6 bases in between. CDR3 length: 14 amino acids. The germline CDR1 and CDR2 sequences are SEHNR and FQNEAQ (reference sequence).

The rearrangement joins TRBV19 to TRBJ2-5; D is unclear. This CDR3 has 14 residues. The ends were cut back, 3 bases at V and 2 bases at J, with 10 bases in the middle. Germline CDR1 and CDR2: LNHDA and SQIVND (reference sequence). The CDR3 region has the DNA TGTGCCAGTAGTATTTCAGAAGCGCAAGAGACCCAGTACTTC. As protein: CASSISEAQETQYF.

The rearrangement uses TRBV28 and TRBJ1-6; possibly TRBD1 for D (5 bases). V was clipped by 10 bases and J by 9 bases, with 16 bases between them. The CDR3 length is 13 residues. Germline-derived CDR1 and CDR2 are MDHEN and SYDVKM. The CDR3 DNA reads as TGTGCCACCGAGGGTACCGGGGGTTCACCCCTCCACTTT. Translated, it gives CATEGTGGSPLHF.

This rearrangement joins TRBV5-8 to TRBJ1-3; D is uncertain. Per germline, CDR1 SGHTS and CDR2 YDEGEE. CDR3 length: 15 amino acids. Trimming stripped 5 bases from V and 2 bases from J, with 14 bases between. CDR3 DNA: TGTGCCAGCAGTCGGTTGAGAAACCCTGGAAACACCATATATTTT. Translating it yields CASSRLRNPGNTIYF.

This clone was detected once. The V and J genes are TRBV19 and TRBJ2-1; D gene ambiguous. The CDR3 runs to 16 residues. The V gene's germline CDR1 is LNHDA and CDR2 SQIVND (reference sequence). V was shortened by 1 base and J by 4 bases, with 14 bases between the two germline ends. CDR3 in amino acids: CASSIGKVEEYNEQFF. The CDR3 nucleotides are TGTGCCAGTAGTATAGGCAAAGTCGAGGAGTACAATGAGCAGTTCTTC.

This clone was detected once. This chain connects TRBV5-1 to TRBJ1-2, with 7 bases fitting TRBD1. The CDR3 extends over 14 amino acids. V shed 4 bases and J 0 bases; nucleotides not matched to a gene: 3. Germline values: CDR1 SGHRS, CDR2 YFSETQ. CDR3: CASSPDRTNYGYTF. The DNA for the CDR3 is TGCGCCAGCAGCCCGGACAGGACTAACTATGGCTACACCTTC.

This chain uses TRBV5-1 with TRBJ2-2; 12 positions match TRBD2. J gave up 4 bases and V 0 bases, and 4 bases lay outside the gene matches. This CDR3 has 17 residues. The germline CDR1 and CDR2 sequences are SGHRS and YFSETQ. Here the CDR3 reads CASSLASGRAGTGELFF. The CDR3 DNA is TGCGCCAGCAGCTTGGCTAGCGGGAGGGCAGGCACCGGGGAGCTGTTTTTT.

CDR3 nucleotide sequence: TGTGCCAGCTCACCCCCCTCGGTCCCCGAGGAGCAGTACTTC. Encoded protein: CASSPPSVPEEQYF. The chain employs TRBV18 and TRBJ2-7; D unresolved. CDR1 is KGHSH and CDR2 is LQKENI in the germline V gene. V lost 3 bases, J lost 7 bases, and 16 bases lay in between. This CDR3 has 14 amino acids. The entire variable domain, with the rest obtained from reference TRBV18 and TRBJ2-7, is as follows: NAGVMQNPRHLVRRRGQEARLRCSPMKGHSHVYWYRQLPEEGLKFMVYLQKENIIDESGMPKERFSAEFPKEGPSILRIQQVVRGDSAAYFCASSPPSVPEEQYFGPGTRLTVT.

The rearrangement uses TRBV7-9 and TRBJ2-3; the match to TRBD2 covers 10 bases. The length of the CDR3 is 16 residues. Germline trimming cut 6 bases from V and 2 bases from J; bases unmatched to any gene: 8. Germline CDR1 and CDR2: SEHNR and FQNEAQ (reference sequence). CDR3 sequence reads: CASRPTGTSATDTQYF. CDR3 nucleotide sequence: TGTGCCAGCAGGCCGACCGGGACTAGCGCCACAGATACGCAGTATTTT. The full variable domain, with the rest looked up from reference TRBV7-9 and TRBJ2-3, is DTGVSQNPRHKITKRGQNVTFRCDPISEHNRLYWYRQTLGQGPEFLTYFQNEAQLEKSRLLSDRFSAERPKGSFSTLEIQRTEQGDSAMYLCASRPTGTSATDTQYFGPGTRLTVL.

About this clone: The sample has other DNA sequences that encode this CDR3 too. This chain uses TRBV2 with TRBJ2-7; unclear D gene. The V end was cut by 4 bases, the J end by 3 bases, with 4 bases between. The CDR3 is made up of 11 amino acids. Germline V CDR1 and CDR2: SNHLY, FYNNEI. CDR3 amino acids: CASSVRYEQYF. CDR3 nucleotide sequence: TGTGCCAGCAGTGTCCGCTACGAGCAGTACTTC. The full variable domain, completed using reference TRBV2 and TRBJ2-7, is EPEVTQTPSHQVTQMGQEVILRCVPISNHLYFYWYRQILGQKVEFLVSFYNNEISEKSEIFDDQFSVERPDGSNFTLKIRSTKLEDSAMYFCASSVRYEQYFGPGTRLTVT.

The chain carries TRBV14 and TRBJ1-6; D call uncertain. With 5 bases removed from V and 8 bases from J, the gap between germline ends came to 13 bases. The CDR3 totals 14 residues. The V gene's germline CDR1 is SGHDN and CDR2 FVKESK. CDR3 loop: CASSSRASDSPLHF. The CDR3 nucleotides read TGTGCCAGCAGCTCTAGGGCTTCGGATTCACCCCTCCACTTT. The variable domain in full, with the rest retrieved from reference TRBV14 and TRBJ1-6, is EAGVTQFPSHSVIEKGQTVTLRCDPISGHDNLYWYRRVMGKEIKFLLHFVKESKQDESGMPNNRFLAERTGGTYSTLKVQPAELEDSGVYFCASSSRASDSPLHFGNGTRLTVT.

This clone was seen just once. The genes are TRBV9 and TRBJ2-1, with 9 positions matching TRBD2. This CDR3 region has 15 residues. Germline CDR1 reads SGDLS; CDR2 reads YYNGEE. Trimming removed 0 bases from V and 2 bases from J; junction bases left unmatched: 0. This CDR3 is CASSVASGTYNEQFF. The CDR3 DNA sequence: TGTGCCAGCAGCGTAGCTAGCGGGACCTACAATGAGCAGTTCTTC.

The chain combines TRBV29-1 with TRBJ2-1; D ambiguous. Germline V CDR1 and CDR2: SQVTM, ANQGSEA. The CDR3 is 12 amino acids. V gave up 1 base and J gave up 9 bases, with 10 bases separating them. As DNA, the CDR3 is TGCAGCGTTGAAGCACAAGTGGGTGAGCAGTTCTTC. This encodes CSVEAQVGEQFF.

This clone was recorded only once. V usage is TRBV7-3 and J usage is TRBJ2-5; 8 nucleotides align to TRBD1. CDR3 size: 15 residues. Germline CDR1 reads SGHTA; CDR2 reads FQGTGA. V was pared by 4 bases and J by 1 base, with 5 bases of the junction left unmatched. DNA for the CDR3: TGTGCCAGCAGCTCACGGGGACAGGCCCAAGAGACCCAGTACTTC. Its protein product is CASSSRGQAQETQYF.

This clone has more than one count but fewer than ten. J is TRBJ1-2 and V is TRBV5-8; TRBD1 agrees at 7 bases. The germline V gene encodes CDR1 SGHTS and CDR2 YDEGEE. V lost 7 bases and J lost 9; bases outside the gene matches: 12. The CDR3 is 13 residues long. The CDR3 bases are TGTGCCAGCCGGGACAGCTCGGGTTGGCGCTACACCTTC. This translates into CASRDSSGWRYTF. The whole variable domain, remainder taken from reference TRBV5-8 and TRBJ1-2, is EAGVTQSPTHLIKTRGQQATLRCSPISGHTSVYWYQQALGLGLQFLLWYDEGEERNRGNFPPRFSGRQFPNYSSELNVNALELEDSALYLCASRDSSGWRYTFGSGTRLTVV.

The chain joins TRBV7-9 to TRBJ1-2, with D possibly TRBD1 on 5 matching bases. Trimming took off 4 bases at V and 7 bases at J, with 16 bases between the two ends. Germline-derived CDR1 and CDR2 are SEHNR and FQNEAQ (reference sequence). The CDR3 is made up of 14 amino acids. The CDR3 loop is CASSSPGGAGGYTF. The CDR3 nucleotides are TGTGCCAGCAGCTCCCCCGGAGGGGCTGGTGGCTACACCTTC.